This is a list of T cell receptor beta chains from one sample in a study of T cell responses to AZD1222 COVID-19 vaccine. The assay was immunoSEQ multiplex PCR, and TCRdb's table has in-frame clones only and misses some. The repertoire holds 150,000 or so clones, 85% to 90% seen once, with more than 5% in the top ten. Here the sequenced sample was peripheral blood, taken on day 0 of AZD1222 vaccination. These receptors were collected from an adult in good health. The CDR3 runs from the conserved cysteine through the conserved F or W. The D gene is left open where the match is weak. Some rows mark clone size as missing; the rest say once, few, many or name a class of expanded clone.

TGTGCCAGCAGCTTAGAAATGTTTGGGACCGGGGGGCAGTATTTT	CASSLEMFGTGGQYF	TRBV7-2	.	15	TRBJ2-3	.
TGTGCCAGCAGGCCCCCAAACTCTGGAAACACCATATATTTT	CASRPPNSGNTIYF	TRBV6-5	.	14	TRBJ1-3	.
TGTGCCAGCAGTCGGGGGGACAGTTACACTGAAGCTTTCTTT	CASSRGDSYTEAFF	TRBV27	.	14	TRBJ1-1	TRBD1
TGTGCCAGCAGCTTACCGAGGCGAGGGGCGGAGAACACTGAAGCTTTCTTT	CASSLPRRGAENTEAFF	TRBV7-8	.	17	TRBJ1-1	.
TGTGCCAGCGGGAGTTATGACAATGAGCAGTTCTTC	CASGSYDNEQFF	TRBV28	.	12	TRBJ2-1	.
TGTGCCAGCAGCCAAGAGCCCCTTATCACCGGGGAGCTGTTTTTT	CASSQEPLITGELFF	TRBV3-1/TRBV3-2	.	15	TRBJ2-2	.
TGTGCCAGCAGCTTTCGGGAGTTCGGTTTTAATTACAATGAGCAGTTCTTC	CASSFREFGFNYNEQFF	TRBV7-9	.	17	TRBJ2-1	.
TGTGCCAGCAGTTACTCGCCCCGAGCGGACACTGAAGCTTTCTTT	CASSYSPRADTEAFF	TRBV6-2/TRBV6-3	.	15	TRBJ1-1	.
TGTGCCTGGACGGCCCCAACTAATGAAAAACTGTTTTTT	CAWTAPTNEKLFF	TRBV30	.	13	TRBJ1-4	.
TGTGCCAGCAGTTCCGGTAGAGGGGGAATGGAAAAACTGTTTTTT	CASSSGRGGMEKLFF	TRBV27	.	15	TRBJ1-4	.
TGTGCCACCAGTGATTCCACAGGGACAAACCTACCCTACGAGCAGTACTTC	CATSDSTGTNLPYEQYF	TRBV24-1	.	17	TRBJ2-7	.
TGTGCCAGCAGTGACCACACAGGGGCCTCCTACAATGAGCAGTTCTTC	CASSDHTGASYNEQFF	TRBV25-1	.	16	TRBJ2-1	TRBD1
TGTGCCAGCAGCACCGGACTAGCCGTTAACACCGGGGAGCTGTTTTTT	CASSTGLAVNTGELFF	TRBV5-4	.	16	TRBJ2-2	TRBD2
TGTGCCAGCAGCTCCGGACAGAGCTACGAGCAGTACTTC	CASSSGQSYEQYF	TRBV5-4	.	13	TRBJ2-7	.
TGTGCCAGCAGTCTAGCGGCAGATACGCAGTATTTT	CASSLAADTQYF	TRBV2	.	12	TRBJ2-3	TRBD2
TGTGCCAGTAGTATAGAGGGAATGGATAATTCACCCCTCCACTTT	CASSIEGMDNSPLHF	TRBV19	.	15	TRBJ1-6	.
TGTGCCAGCAGTGGGACGCTCACATCCAGCTCCTACGAGCAGTACTTC	CASSGTLTSSSYEQYF	TRBV27	.	16	TRBJ2-7	.
TGTGCCAGCTCACCACCAAGCGCAAAGAGCTCCTACGAGCAGTACTTC	CASSPPSAKSSYEQYF	TRBV18	.	16	TRBJ2-7	.
TGTGCCTGGAGTCCACCCTACTGGGGACAGGGGGCTCAGCCCCAGCATTTT	CAWSPPYWGQGAQPQHF	TRBV30	.	17	TRBJ1-5	TRBD1
TGTGCCAGCAGCCAAGGGACAGGGCTATACAATGAGCAGTTCTTC	CASSQGTGLYNEQFF	TRBV3-1/TRBV3-2	.	15	TRBJ2-1	TRBD1
TGTGCCAGCAGACCGGGACACAGTGGTAACTATGGCTACACCTTC	CASRPGHSGNYGYTF	TRBV3-1/TRBV3-2	.	15	TRBJ1-2	.
TGTGCCAGCAGTTCGACAGGGGATCAGCCCCAGCATTTT	CASSSTGDQPQHF	TRBV12-3/TRBV12-4	.	13	TRBJ1-5	TRBD1
TGTGCCAGCAGTTGGGTACCCGGGGCTCGGGGTAATAACTATGGCTACACCTTC	CASSWVPGARGNNYGYTF	TRBV28	few	18	TRBJ1-2	.
TGTGCCTGGAGACGGGGACAGCTCATGAACACTGAAGCTTTCTTT	CAWRRGQLMNTEAFF	TRBV30	.	15	TRBJ1-1	TRBD1
TGTGCCAGCAGCGTAGCTAGTAGCTCCTACGAGCAGTACTTC	CASSVASSSYEQYF	TRBV9	.	14	TRBJ2-7	.
TGTGCCAGCAGCCTCGGACACTTGAACACTGAAGCTTTCTTT	CASSLGHLNTEAFF	TRBV11-2	.	14	TRBJ1-1	.
TGTGCCAGCAGCTTAGGAGGCAGCCTGGGAAGCTACGAGCAGTACTTC	CASSLGGSLGSYEQYF	TRBV7-9	.	16	TRBJ2-7	.
TGTGCCAGCAGCTTATCGAACTACGAGCAGTACTTC	CASSLSNYEQYF	TRBV7-9	.	12	TRBJ2-7	.
TGTGCCAGCAGCGTACACAGTGGGGGGAATTCACCCCTCCACTTT	CASSVHSGGNSPLHF	TRBV9	.	15	TRBJ1-6	.
TGCGCCAGCAGCTTGAGTGGCGGGGAAAAACTGTTTTTT	CASSLSGGEKLFF	TRBV5-1	.	13	TRBJ1-4	.